The 10 T cell receptor beta chains reported below all come from one sample, sequenced in a study of cytomegalovirus exposure and HLA in healthy donors. PCR employed 60 Vbeta and 13 Jbeta primers. TCRdb's table, derived via immunoSEQ multiplex PCR, lists solely in-frame clones and lacks some. This sample's clone table lists some 140,000 clones. The sample consisted of PBMCs. Source of these receptors: a woman aged 40-49 years in good health and CMV-seronegative.

V usage is TRBV2 and J usage is TRBJ2-2; D uncertain. Germline lookup yields CDR1 SNHLY and CDR2 FYNNEI. V was pared by 4 bases and J by 5 bases, with 8 bases between. The CDR3 has 13 residues. The DNA for the CDR3 is TGTGCCAGCAGTGCGGTAGTTACCGGGGAGCTGTTTTTT. Its translation is CASSAVVTGELFF.

V is TRBV7-2 and J is TRBJ2-5, with 11 bases lining up with TRBD2. The CDR3 consists of 15 residues. Germline V gene lookup returns CDR1 SGHTA and CDR2 FQGNSA. V shed 3 bases and J 0 bases; nucleotides not matched to a gene: 0. CDR3 nucleotides: TGTGCCAGCAGCTTGGGACTAGCGGACCAAGAGACCCAGTACTTC. Its protein product is CASSLGLADQETQYF.

This rearrangement joins TRBV2 to TRBJ1-1; D is undetermined. This CDR3 is built from 13 residues. V lost 7 bases to trimming and J lost 1 base, with 10 bases between them. Germline V gene data show CDR1 as SNHLY and CDR2 as FYNNEI. CDR3 loop: CASTVEGNTEAFF. For the CDR3, the DNA is TGTGCCAGCACTGTTGAGGGGAACACTGAAGCTTTCTTT.

The gene calls are TRBV10-3 and TRBJ2-7; TRBD2 aligns across 13 bases. The CDR3 is made up of 16 amino acids. Germline CDR1 and CDR2: ENHRY and SYGVKD. After removal of 3 bases from V and 1 base from J, the junction contained 3 bases not matched to a gene. The CDR3 DNA sequence: TGTGCCATCAGTGATTTGACTAGCGGGGGGTCCTACGAGCAGTACTTC. Its translation: CAISDLTSGGSYEQYF.

This chain links TRBV4-1 with TRBJ1-2; 7 nucleotides agree with TRBD1. The CDR3 totals 16 residues. Germline V CDR1 and CDR2: MGHRA, YSYEKL. V shed 0 bases and J 4 bases; nucleotides not matched to a gene: 8. CDR3 protein: CASSQDPRGQIYGYTF. The CDR3 nucleotides read TGCGCCAGCAGCCAAGACCCTCGGGGACAGATCTATGGCTACACCTTC.

The chain uses TRBV7-9 and TRBJ1-1, with D possibly TRBD1 on 5 matching bases. The V and J ends lost 5 bases and 0 bases respectively, with 10 bases between them. The CDR3 sequence is 14 residues long. Germline V lookup: CDR1 SEHNR, CDR2 FQNEAQ (reference sequence). The CDR3 bases are TGTGCCAGCAGCCCAGGGTTCATGAACACTGAAGCTTTCTTT. Its translation is CASSPGFMNTEAFF.

This chain links TRBV7-6 with TRBJ2-7; D possibly corresponds to TRBD1 (6 bases). CDR3 length: 15 amino acids. V was trimmed by 5 bases and J by 4 bases, leaving 18 bases between them. Germline V CDR1 and CDR2: SGHVS, FNYEAQ. The CDR3 DNA is TGTGCCAGCAGCGAGGGGGTATCGGGGTCTTACGAGCAGTACGTC. As protein: CASSEGVSGSYEQYV.

The V call is TRBV7-8, the J call TRBJ1-1; TRBD1 matches 8 bases. Trimming removed 7 bases from V and 0 bases from J; junction bases left unmatched: 7. The CDR3 loop spans 15 amino acids. CDR1 and CDR2 from the germline V gene are SGHVS and FQNEAQ. The CDR3 DNA is TGTGCCAGCACCTTGGGGACAGGACTGAACACTGAAGCTTTCTTT. Translated, it gives CASTLGTGLNTEAFF.

The chain couples TRBV29-1 to TRBJ2-5; tentative D call: TRBD2 (5 bases). V shed 6 bases and J shed 4 bases, with 12 bases lying between them. The CDR3 is 12 residues long. Germline assignment: CDR1 SQVTM and CDR2 ANQGSEA. CDR3 region: CSVYEGGETQYF. The CDR3 DNA is TGCAGCGTGTACGAGGGTGGAGAGACCCAGTACTTC.

The V gene is TRBV10-3, the J gene TRBJ1-2; TRBD1 matches 7 bases. The CDR3 sequence is 13 residues long. V was pared by 5 bases and J by 4 bases, with 4 bases of the junction left unmatched. From germline, CDR1 is ENHRY and CDR2 SYGVKD. In DNA, the CDR3 is TGTGCCATCAGTCGGGACAGTCTCTATGGCTACACCTTC. This sequence encodes CAISRDSLYGYTF.